This TCR beta chain was observed in a study of T-cell reconstitution after alpha-beta-depleted transplantation in children. This clonotype turned up a few times. The CDR3 runs 13 residues. Germline CDR1 is SGDLS and CDR2 is YYNGEE. With 3 bases clipped from V and 7 bases from J, the junction kept 5 bases outside the gene matches. Unique molecular identifiers were used to barcode this TCRbeta library. TCRdb called the PCR reads again in MiXCR, with one record for every CDR3 protein. This sample has fewer than 550,000 distinct CDR3 sequences; around 15% occur once, and the top ten carry around 30%. The J gene is TRBJ2-7, the V gene TRBV9; 9 bases fit TRBD2. This material consisted of PBMCs, mostly from graft donor cells, taken 360 days after TCRalphabeta/CD19-depleted stem cell transplant. This receptor was obtained from a boy younger than two who had a stem cell transplant for Wiskott-Aldrich syndrome, so the T cells may come from the graft donor. CDR3 residues: CASSAFLAGEQYF. The CDR3, as DNA: TGTGCCAGCAGCGCCTTTCTAGCGGGAGAGCAGTACTTC.